These 5 T cell receptor beta chains originate from one sample sequenced in a study of beta chain features in type 1 diabetes. Whole-study results and caveats: Shortening of TCRB CDR3s, moderate but significant, appeared in all four CD4+ subsets of Type 1 diabetes patients.

Isolated RNA was reverse transcribed in full, so expressed TCRB transcripts were sequenced. Profiling relied on immunoSEQ multiplex PCR, and the TCRdb table lists in-frame clones only, not all of them. The data hold approximately 170,000 clones, with roughly 59% observed a single time. These receptors lack a known antigen. The specimen was naive CD4+ T cells from blood. The receptors originated from a man younger than 40 with type 1 diabetes.

The chain uses TRBV10-3 and TRBJ2-1, with a tentative D call TRBD2 (5 bases). CDR3 length equals 13 residues. V lost 3 bases to trimming and J lost 4 bases, with 7 bases between them. In germline, CDR1 is ENHRY, CDR2 SYGVKD. Here the CDR3 DNA reads TGTGCCATCAGTGACGGGGATTACAATGAGCAGTTCTTC. Its protein product is CAISDGDYNEQFF.

The CDR3 protein is CASSQDQGRDTYYEQYF. DNA for the CDR3: TGCGCCAGCAGCCAAGATCAGGGTCGGGACACCTACTACGAGCAGTACTTC. This chain connects TRBV4-3 to TRBJ2-7; a possible D gene is TRBD1 (6 bases). Germline-derived CDR1 and CDR2 are LGHNA and YSLEER. The CDR3 totals 17 residues. V was shortened by 0 bases and J by 3 bases, with 18 bases between the two germline ends.

Regarding this clone: The junction differs from germline at one of its ends, possibly a read error. The sample contains more than one DNA sequence encoding this CDR3. V is TRBV7-9 and J is TRBJ2-3; D unclear. CDR3 length: 12 residues. From germline, CDR1 is SEHNR and CDR2 FQNEAQ (reference sequence). The CDR3 protein is CASSLGTDTQYF. The CDR3 DNA follows: TGTGCCAGCAGTTTAGGCACAGATACGCAGTATTTT.

The chain recombines TRBV30 with TRBJ2-4, with D hard to call. V lost 0 bases to trimming and J lost 0 bases, with 3 bases between them. The germline gives CDR1 GTSNPN, CDR2 SVGIG (reference sequence). This CDR3 spans 13 amino acids. CDR3 coding DNA: TGTGCCTGGAGTGTACTAGCCAAAAACATTCAGTACTTC. Translation gives CAWSVLAKNIQYF.

In its sample, this clone was seen a few times. The chain employs TRBV7-2 and TRBJ2-1; D may match TRBD1 or TRBD2 (5 bases each). The germline V gene has CDR1 SGHTA and CDR2 FQGNSA. The CDR3 extends over 13 amino acids. V dropped 5 bases and J dropped 10 bases, with 15 bases sitting between them. CDR3 nucleotide sequence: TGTGCCAGCAGCCCCTCGGGGCAAAGCGAGCAGTTCTTC. Residues: CASSPSGQSEQFF.